This TCR beta chain appears in the sequencing data of a study of beta chain features in type 1 diabetes. Study in general: Healthy donors, compared against patients, showed similar age, gender and cell yields.

Concerning this clone: Its specificity is unknown.

The whole isolated RNA underwent reverse transcription, so sequencing captured expressed TCRB transcripts. Assay used: immunoSEQ multiplex PCR; TCRdb lists only in-frame clones, some missing. The table shows 900,000 or so clones, with about a sixth occurring only once. Study observations and caveats: In patients and controls equally, PCR might favor templates that are shorter.

Germline CDR1 is SGHTA and CDR2 is FQGNSA. V dropped 5 bases and J dropped 6 bases, with 15 bases sitting between them. This CDR3 comprises 14 residues. The TCR originated in a woman aged 18-29 years in good health. The V gene is TRBV7-2, the J gene TRBJ2-3; D ambiguous. The material sequenced was naive CD4+ T cells from blood. CDR3 sequence: CASSPSGVYDTQYF. For the CDR3, the DNA is TGTGCCAGCAGCCCCAGTGGGGTGTACGATACGCAGTATTTT.